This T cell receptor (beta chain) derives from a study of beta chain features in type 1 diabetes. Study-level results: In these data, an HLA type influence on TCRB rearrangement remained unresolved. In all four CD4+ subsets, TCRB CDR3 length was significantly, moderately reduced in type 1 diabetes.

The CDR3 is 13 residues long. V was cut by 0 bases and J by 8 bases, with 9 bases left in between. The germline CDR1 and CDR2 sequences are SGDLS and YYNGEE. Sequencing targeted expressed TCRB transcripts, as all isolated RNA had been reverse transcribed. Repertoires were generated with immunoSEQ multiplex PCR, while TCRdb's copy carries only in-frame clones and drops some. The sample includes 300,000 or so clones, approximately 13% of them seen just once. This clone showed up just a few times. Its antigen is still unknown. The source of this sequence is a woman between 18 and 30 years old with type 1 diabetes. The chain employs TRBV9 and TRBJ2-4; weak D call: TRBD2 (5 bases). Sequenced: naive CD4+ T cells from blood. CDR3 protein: CASSVDSGDIQYF. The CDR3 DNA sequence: TGTGCCAGCAGCGTAGACTCCGGGGACATTCAGTACTTC.